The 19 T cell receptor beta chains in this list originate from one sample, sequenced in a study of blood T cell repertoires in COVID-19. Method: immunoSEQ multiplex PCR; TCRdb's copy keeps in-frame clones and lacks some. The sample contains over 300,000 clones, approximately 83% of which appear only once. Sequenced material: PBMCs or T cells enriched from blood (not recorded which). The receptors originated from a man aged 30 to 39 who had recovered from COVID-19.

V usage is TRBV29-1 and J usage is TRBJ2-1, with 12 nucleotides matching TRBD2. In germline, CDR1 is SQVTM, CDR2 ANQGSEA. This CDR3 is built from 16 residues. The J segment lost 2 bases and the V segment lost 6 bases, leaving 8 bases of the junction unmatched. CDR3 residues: CSVRETSGGTYNEQFF. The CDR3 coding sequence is TGCAGCGTCCGCGAGACTAGCGGGGGTACCTACAATGAGCAGTTCTTC.

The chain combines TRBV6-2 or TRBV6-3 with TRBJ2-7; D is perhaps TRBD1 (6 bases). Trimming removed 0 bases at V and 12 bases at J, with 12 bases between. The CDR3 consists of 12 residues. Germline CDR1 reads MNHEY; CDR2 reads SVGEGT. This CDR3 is CASSYSPGQAYF. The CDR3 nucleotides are TGTGCCAGCAGTTACTCACCGGGACAAGCGTACTTC.

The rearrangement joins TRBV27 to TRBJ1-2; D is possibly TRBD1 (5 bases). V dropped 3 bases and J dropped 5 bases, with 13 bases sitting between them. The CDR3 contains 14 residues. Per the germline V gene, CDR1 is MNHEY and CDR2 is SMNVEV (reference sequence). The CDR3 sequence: CASSLSGGWYGYTF. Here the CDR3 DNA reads TGTGCCAGCAGTTTGTCGGGGGGGTGGTATGGCTACACCTTC.

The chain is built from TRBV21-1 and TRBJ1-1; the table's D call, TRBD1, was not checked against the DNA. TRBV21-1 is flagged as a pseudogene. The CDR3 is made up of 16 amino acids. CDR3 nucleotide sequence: TGTGCCAGCAGCCCAGGGGACAGGGCTTTTAACACTGAAGCTTTCTTT. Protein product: CASSPGDRAFNTEAFF.

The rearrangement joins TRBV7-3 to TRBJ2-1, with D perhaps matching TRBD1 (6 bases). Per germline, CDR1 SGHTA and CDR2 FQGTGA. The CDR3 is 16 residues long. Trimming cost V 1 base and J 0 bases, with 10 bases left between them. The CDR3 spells CASSLKRGSSYNEQFF. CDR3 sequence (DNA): TGTGCCAGCAGCTTAAAGAGGGGGAGCTCCTACAATGAGCAGTTCTTC. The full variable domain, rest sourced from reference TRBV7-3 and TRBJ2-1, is GAGVSQTPSNKVTEKGKYVELRCDPISGHTALYWYRQSLGQGPEFLIYFQGTGAADDSGLPNDRFFAVRPEGSVSTLKIQRTERGDSAVYLCASSLKRGSSYNEQFFGPGTRLTVL.

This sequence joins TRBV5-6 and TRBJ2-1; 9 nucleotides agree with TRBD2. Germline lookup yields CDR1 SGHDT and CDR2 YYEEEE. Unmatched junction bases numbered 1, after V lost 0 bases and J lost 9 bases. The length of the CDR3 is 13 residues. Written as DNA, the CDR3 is TGTGCCAGCAGCTTGGGACTAGCGGCTGAGCAGTTCTTC. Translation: CASSLGLAAEQFF.

CDR3 in amino acids: CASSEYERGGLDEQYF. The CDR3 bases are TGTGCCAGCAGTGAATACGAGCGGGGGGGCCTCGACGAGCAGTACTTC. This chain connects TRBV6-1 to TRBJ2-7, with 10 bases aligning to TRBD2. The V gene end was trimmed by 2 bases and the J gene end by 5 bases; junction bases not matched to a gene: 9. The CDR3 has 16 residues. Germline assignment: CDR1 MNHNS and CDR2 SASEGT.

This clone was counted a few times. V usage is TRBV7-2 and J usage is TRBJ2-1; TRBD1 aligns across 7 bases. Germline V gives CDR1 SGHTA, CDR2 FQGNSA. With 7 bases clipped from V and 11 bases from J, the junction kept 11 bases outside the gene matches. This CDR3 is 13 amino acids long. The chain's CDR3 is CASIHGQDPKQFF. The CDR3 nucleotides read TGTGCCAGCATCCACGGACAGGATCCAAAGCAGTTCTTC.

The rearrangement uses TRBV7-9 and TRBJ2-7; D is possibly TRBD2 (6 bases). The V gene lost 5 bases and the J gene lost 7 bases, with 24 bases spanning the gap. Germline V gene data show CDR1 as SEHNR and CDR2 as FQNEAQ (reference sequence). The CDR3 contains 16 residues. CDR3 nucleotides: TGTGCCAGCAGCCCGCGGGGCTCTCGGGTATTTGGGGAGCAGTACTTC. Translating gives CASSPRGSRVFGEQYF.

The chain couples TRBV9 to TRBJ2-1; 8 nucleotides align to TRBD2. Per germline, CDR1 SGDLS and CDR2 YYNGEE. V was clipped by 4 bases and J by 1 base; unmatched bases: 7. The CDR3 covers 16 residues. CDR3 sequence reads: CASSLSGGASYNEQFF. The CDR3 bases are TGTGCCAGCAGCCTAAGCGGGGGCGCTTCCTACAATGAGCAGTTCTTC.

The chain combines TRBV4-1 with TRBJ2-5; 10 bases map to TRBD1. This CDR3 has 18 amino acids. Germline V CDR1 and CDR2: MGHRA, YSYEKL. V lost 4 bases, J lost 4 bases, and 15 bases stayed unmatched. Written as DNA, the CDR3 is TGCGCCAGCAGCCGAACGGGACAGGGGAGTTGGAACGGAGAGACCCAGTACTTC. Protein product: CASSRTGQGSWNGETQYF.

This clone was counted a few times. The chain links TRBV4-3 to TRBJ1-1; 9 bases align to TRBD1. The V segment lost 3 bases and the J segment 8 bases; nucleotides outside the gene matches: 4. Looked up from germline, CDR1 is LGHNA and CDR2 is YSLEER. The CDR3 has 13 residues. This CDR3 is CASSQRTGVEAFF. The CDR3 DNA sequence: TGCGCCAGCAGCCAGCGGACAGGGGTCGAAGCTTTCTTT.

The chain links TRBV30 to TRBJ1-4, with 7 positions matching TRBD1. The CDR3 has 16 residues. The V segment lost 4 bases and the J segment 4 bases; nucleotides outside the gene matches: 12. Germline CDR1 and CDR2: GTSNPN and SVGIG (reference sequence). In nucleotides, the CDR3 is TGTGCCTGGACCACCCCCCGGACAGGAGTTAATGAAAAACTGTTTTTT. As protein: CAWTTPRTGVNEKLFF.

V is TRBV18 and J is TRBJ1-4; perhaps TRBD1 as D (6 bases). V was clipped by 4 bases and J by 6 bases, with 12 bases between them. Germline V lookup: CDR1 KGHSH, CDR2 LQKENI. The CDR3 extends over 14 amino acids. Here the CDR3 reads CASSLLGAYEKLFF. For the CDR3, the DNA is TGTGCCAGCTCACTCCTGGGGGCCTATGAAAAACTGTTTTTT.

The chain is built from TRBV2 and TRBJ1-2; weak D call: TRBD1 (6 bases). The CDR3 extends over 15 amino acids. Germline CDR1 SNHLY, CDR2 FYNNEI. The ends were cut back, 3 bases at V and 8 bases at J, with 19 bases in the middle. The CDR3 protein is CASSDSMGGLLGYTF. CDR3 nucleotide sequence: TGTGCCAGCAGTGACTCTATGGGGGGGCTGTTGGGCTACACCTTC.

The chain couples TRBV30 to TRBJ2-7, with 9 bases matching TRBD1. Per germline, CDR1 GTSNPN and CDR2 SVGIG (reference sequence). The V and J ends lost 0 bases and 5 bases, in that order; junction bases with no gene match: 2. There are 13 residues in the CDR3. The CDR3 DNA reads TGTGCCTGGAGTGTTGGGACAGGGAACGAGCAGTACTTC. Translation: CAWSVGTGNEQYF.

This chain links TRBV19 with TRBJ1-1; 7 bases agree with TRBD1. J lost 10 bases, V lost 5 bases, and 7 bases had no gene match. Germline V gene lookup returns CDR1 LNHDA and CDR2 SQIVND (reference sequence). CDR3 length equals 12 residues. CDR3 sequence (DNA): TGTGCCAGTAGTCCCGACAGGGCACGAGCTTTCTTT. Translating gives CASSPDRARAFF. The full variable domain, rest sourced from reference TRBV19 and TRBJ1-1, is DGGITQSPKYLFRKEGQNVTLSCEQNLNHDAMYWYRQDPGQGLRLIYYSQIVNDFQKGDIAEGYSVSREKKESFPLTVTSAQKNPTAFYLCASSPDRARAFFGQGTRLTVV.

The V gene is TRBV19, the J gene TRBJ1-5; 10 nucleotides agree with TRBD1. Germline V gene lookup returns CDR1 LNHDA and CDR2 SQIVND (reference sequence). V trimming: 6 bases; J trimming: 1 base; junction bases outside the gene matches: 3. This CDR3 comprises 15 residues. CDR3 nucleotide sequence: TGTGCCAGTAGGGCGGACAGGGGGAGCAATCAGCCCCAGCATTTT. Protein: CASRADRGSNQPQHF.

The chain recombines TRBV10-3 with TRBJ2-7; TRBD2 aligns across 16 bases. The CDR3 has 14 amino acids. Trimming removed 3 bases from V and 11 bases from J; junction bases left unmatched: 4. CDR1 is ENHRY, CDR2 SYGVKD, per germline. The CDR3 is CAISDGTSGGAEYF. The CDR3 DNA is TGTGCCATCAGTGATGGGACTAGCGGGGGGGCCGAGTACTTC.